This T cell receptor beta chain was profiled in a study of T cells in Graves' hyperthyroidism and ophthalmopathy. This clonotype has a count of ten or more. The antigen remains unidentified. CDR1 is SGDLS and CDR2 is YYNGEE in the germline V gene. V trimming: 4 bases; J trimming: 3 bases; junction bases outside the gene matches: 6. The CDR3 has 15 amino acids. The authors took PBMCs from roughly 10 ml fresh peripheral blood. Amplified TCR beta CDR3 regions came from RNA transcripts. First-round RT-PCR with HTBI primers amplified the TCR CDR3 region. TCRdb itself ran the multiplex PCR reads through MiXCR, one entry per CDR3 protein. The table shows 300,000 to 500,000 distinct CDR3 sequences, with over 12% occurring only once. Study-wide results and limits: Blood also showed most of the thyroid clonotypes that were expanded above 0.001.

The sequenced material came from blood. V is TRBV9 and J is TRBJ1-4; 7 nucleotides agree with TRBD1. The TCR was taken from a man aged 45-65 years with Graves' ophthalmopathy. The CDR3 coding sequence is TGTGCCAGCAGCCAATCGACAGGGCCTAATGAAAAACTGTTTTTT. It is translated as CASSQSTGPNEKLFF.